This TCR beta chain was profiled in a study of T cell responses to AZD1222 COVID-19 vaccine. The CDR3 is made up of 14 amino acids. Trimming stripped 0 bases from V and 1 base from J, with 6 bases between. Germline lookup yields CDR1 SGDLS and CDR2 YYNGEE. For this clone: At the DNA level, this CDR3 is encoded by other sequences in the same sample as well.

Sequencing was performed with immunoSEQ multiplex PCR; in TCRdb, only in-frame clones are kept and a portion is missing. The table lists 150,000 or so clones, roughly nine tenths of them singletons, with 1.5% to 2% in the top ten. The V call is TRBV9, the J call TRBJ2-3, with D unclear. The sequences come from peripheral blood, collected on day 0 of AZD1222 vaccination. This TCR was sampled from an adult in good health. CDR3 amino acids: CASSVDVGTDTQYF. The CDR3 region has the DNA TGTGCCAGCAGCGTAGACGTCGGCACAGATACGCAGTATTTT.